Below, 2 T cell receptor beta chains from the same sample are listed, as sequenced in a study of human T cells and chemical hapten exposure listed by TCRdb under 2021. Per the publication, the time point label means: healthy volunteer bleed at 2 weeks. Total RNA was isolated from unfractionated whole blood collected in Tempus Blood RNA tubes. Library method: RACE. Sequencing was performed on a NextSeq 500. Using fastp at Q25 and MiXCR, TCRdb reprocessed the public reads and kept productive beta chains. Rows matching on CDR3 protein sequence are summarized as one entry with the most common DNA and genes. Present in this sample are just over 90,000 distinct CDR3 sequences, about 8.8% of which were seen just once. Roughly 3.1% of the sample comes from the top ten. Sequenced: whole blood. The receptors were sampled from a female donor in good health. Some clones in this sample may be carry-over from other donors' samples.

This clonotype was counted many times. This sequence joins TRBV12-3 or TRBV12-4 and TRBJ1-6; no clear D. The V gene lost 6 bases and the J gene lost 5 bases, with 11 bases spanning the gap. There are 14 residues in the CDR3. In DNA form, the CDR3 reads TGTGCCAGCAGGACCGACACTCATAATTCACCCCTCCACTTT. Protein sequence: CASRTDTHNSPLHF.

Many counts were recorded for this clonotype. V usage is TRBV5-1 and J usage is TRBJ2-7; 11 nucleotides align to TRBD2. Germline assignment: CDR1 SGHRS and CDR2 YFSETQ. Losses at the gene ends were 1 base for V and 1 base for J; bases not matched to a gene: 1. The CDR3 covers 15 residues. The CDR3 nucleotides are TGCGCCAGCAGCTTGACTAGCGGGAGTTCCTACGAGCAGTACTTC. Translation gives CASSLTSGSSYEQYF.